These 27 T cell receptor beta chains were sequenced from one sample in a study of read filtering for tumor transcriptome and immune sequencing. Molecular barcoded adaptors covering alpha/delta and beta/gamma chains were used on 400 ng RNA. Each CDR3 protein gets one entry after TCRdb re-called the reads with MiXCR. The data contain 75,000 to 90,000 distinct CDR3 sequences, about 12% of them singletons. Input material: a population of CD138-negative cells sorted from bone marrow. These receptor sequences come from a donor at least 40 years old with multiple myeloma.

The J gene is TRBJ2-5, the V gene TRBV2; D gene unclear. Germline V gives CDR1 SNHLY, CDR2 FYNNEI. The CDR3 runs to 13 residues. The germline V and J ends were trimmed by 3 bases and 4 bases, with 9 bases remaining between them. Here the CDR3 DNA reads TGTGCCAGCAGTGACTCCGGCGGAGAGACCCAGTACTTC. Protein sequence: CASSDSGGETQYF.

The chain carries TRBV5-1 and TRBJ2-7; perhaps TRBD1 as D (6 bases). Germline values: CDR1 SGHRS, CDR2 YFSETQ. The V and J ends lost 1 base and 7 bases respectively, with 15 bases between them. This CDR3 comprises 14 residues. CDR3 nucleotides: TGCGCCAGCAGCTTGTATAGCCTTACAGGGGAGCAGTACTTC. Amino acids: CASSLYSLTGEQYF.

J is TRBJ2-5 and V is TRBV5-8; 7 bases match TRBD2. This CDR3 has 16 residues. J gave up 3 bases and V 3 bases, and 11 bases lay outside the gene matches. Germline V lookup: CDR1 SGHTS, CDR2 YDEGEE. The CDR3 coding sequence is TGTGCCAGCAGCTCGGGGAGGGCCAGCGGGAAAGAGACCCAGTACTTC. As protein: CASSSGRASGKETQYF.

As to this clonotype: A read error is possible here, since a much larger clone lies one base away. The rearrangement joins TRBV4-1 to TRBJ2-7; D is perhaps TRBD2 (7 bases). Germline V gene data show CDR1 as MGHRA and CDR2 as YSYEKL. This CDR3 has 17 amino acids. V lost 0 bases and J lost 4, with 19 bases in between. This CDR3 is CASSQEGGGWQGYEQYF. In DNA, the CDR3 is TGCGCCAGCAGCCAAGAAGGGGGGGGTTGGCAGGGATACGAGCAGTACTTC.

This clonotype has at least ten counts. CDR3 coding DNA: TGTGCCAGTAGTATCCCATTGACCCACCGTCGGGAGCAGTTCTTC. The encoded protein is CASSIPLTHRREQFF. This sequence joins TRBV19 and TRBJ2-1, with no clear D. The ends were cut back, 3 bases at V and 10 bases at J, with 19 bases in the middle. CDR3 length equals 15 residues. Per the germline V gene, CDR1 is LNHDA and CDR2 is SQIVND (reference sequence).

This clonotype was seen ten or more times. The J gene is TRBJ2-7, the V gene TRBV11-3; weak D call: TRBD1 (5 bases). Trimming shortened V by 2 bases and J by 3 bases, and 8 bases separated the two germline ends. From germline, CDR1 is SGHNT and CDR2 YENEEA. This CDR3 spans 13 amino acids. The CDR3 DNA reads as TGTGCCAGCAGCTTAACCACAGGCTACGAGCAGTACTTC. This encodes CASSLTTGYEQYF.

The V gene is TRBV12-3 or TRBV12-4, the J gene TRBJ1-2, with 11 bases fitting TRBD1. Trimming at V came to 5 bases and at J to 8 bases, leaving 10 bases not matched to a gene. There are 15 residues in the CDR3. CDR3: CASSLGQGAVYGYTF. As DNA, the CDR3 is TGTGCCAGCAGTCTCGGACAGGGGGCGGTCTACGGCTACACCTTC.

This clonotype was detected many times. The V call is TRBV11-1, the J call TRBJ1-1; D not resolved. The length of the CDR3 is 13 residues. CDR1 SGHAT and CDR2 FQDESV come from the germline V gene (reference sequence). Deletions cut 2 bases from V and 7 bases from J, with 11 bases between. Here the CDR3 reads CASSLRTAGEAFF. The DNA of the CDR3 is TGTGCCAGCAGCTTACGAACGGCAGGTGAAGCTTTCTTT.

This clonotype was found a few times. The V and J genes are TRBV6-5 and TRBJ2-1; D gene ambiguous. The V end lost 6 bases, the J end lost 4 bases, and 10 bases lay between the germline ends. The CDR3 is 13 residues long. Germline-derived CDR1 and CDR2 are MNHEY and SVGAGI. The CDR3 region is CASRFGPYNEQFF. As DNA, the CDR3 is TGTGCCAGCAGATTCGGACCATACAATGAGCAGTTCTTC.

This clonotype showed up many times. This CDR3 is CASSHRTYGYGYTF. Written as DNA, the CDR3 is TGTGCCAGCAGCCACCGGACATACGGCTATGGCTACACCTTC. This sequence joins TRBV14 and TRBJ1-2; tentatively, D is TRBD1 (5 bases). CDR1 is SGHDN, CDR2 FVKESK, per germline. V lost 3 bases, J lost 4 bases, and 12 bases lay in between. The CDR3 loop spans 14 amino acids.

This clonotype occurred a few times. This sequence joins TRBV20-1 and TRBJ2-2, with TRBD1 matching over 8 bases. V lost 1 base and J lost 5; bases outside the gene matches: 9. CDR1 and CDR2 from the germline V gene are DFQATT and SNEGSKA (reference sequence). The length of the CDR3 is 16 residues. The CDR3 reads CSARAPPGQGTGELFF. CDR3 bases: TGCAGTGCTAGAGCTCCGCCAGGACAGGGAACCGGGGAGCTGTTTTTT.

The table lists this clonotype with many counts. This chain joins TRBV14 and TRBJ2-7, with D perhaps assigned TRBD1 or TRBD2 (6 bases each). Between the trimmed V and J ends, which lost 3 bases and 3 bases, there was a span of 21 bases. Germline V lookup: CDR1 SGHDN, CDR2 FVKESK. The CDR3 is 17 amino acids. In DNA, the CDR3 is TGTGCCAGCAGCCAGGACTACAGGGTGGAAAGGGGCTACGAGCAGTACTTC. This translates into CASSQDYRVERGYEQYF.

This clonotype was counted a few times. The rearrangement joins TRBV9 to TRBJ1-1, with a possible D match to TRBD1 (5 bases). Germline CDR1 is SGDLS and CDR2 is YYNGEE. The CDR3 spans 16 residues. The ends were cut back, 4 bases at V and 4 bases at J, with 20 bases in the middle. The CDR3 loop reads CASSPVGTFGSTEAFF. For the CDR3, the DNA is TGTGCCAGCAGCCCGGTGGGGACCTTCGGGAGCACTGAAGCTTTCTTT.

This clonotype was seen repeatedly, ten times or more. CDR3 protein: CASSLAGERNTEAFF. Here the CDR3 DNA reads TGCGCCAGCAGCTTGGCAGGGGAAAGGAACACTGAAGCTTTCTTT. The rearrangement uses TRBV5-1 and TRBJ1-1, with TRBD1 as a possible D gene (6 bases). The CDR3 consists of 15 residues. Trimming pared 0 bases from V and 1 base from J, leaving 10 bases between. CDR1 is SGHRS, CDR2 YFSETQ, per germline.

With regard to this clonotype: A much larger clone lies a single base off, so this may be a read error. This chain links TRBV20-1 with TRBJ2-3; unclear D gene. Germline CDR1 and CDR2: DFQATT and SNEGSKA (reference sequence). Trimming pared 5 bases from V and 6 bases from J, leaving 9 bases between. This CDR3 region has 11 residues. CDR3 sequence reads: CSAWLRDTQYF. For the CDR3, the DNA is TGCAGTGCTTGGCTCCGGGATACGCAGTATTTT.

The chain carries TRBV9 and TRBJ2-5, with TRBD2 matching over 10 bases. There are 16 residues in the CDR3. Germline V gene sequence: CDR1 SGDLS, CDR2 YYNGEE. V shed 0 bases, J shed 5 bases, and the junction held 7 bases outside the gene matches. Written as DNA, the CDR3 is TGTGCCAGCAGCGTAGAAGCGGGAGGGCCCGGTGAGACCCAGTACTTC. Amino acids: CASSVEAGGPGETQYF.

This clonotype was seen repeatedly, ten times or more. This chain joins TRBV5-1 and TRBJ2-1; 7 positions agree with TRBD2. CDR3 size: 15 residues. Trimming at V came to 2 bases and at J to 9 bases, leaving 11 bases not matched to a gene. Germline V gene sequence: CDR1 SGHRS, CDR2 YFSETQ. CDR3 sequence (DNA): TGCGCCAGCAGCTTACTGGGTGCGGGAGTTAGTGAGCAGTTCTTC. It specifies CASSLLGAGVSEQFF. Using reference TRBV5-1 and TRBJ2-1 for the parts outside the CDR3, the full variable domain is KAGVTQTPRYLIKTRGQQVTLSCSPISGHRSVSWYQQTPGQGLQFLFEYFSETQRNKGNFPGRFSGRQFSNSRSEMNVSTLELGDSALYLCASSLLGAGVSEQFFGPGTRLTVL.

This clonotype was observed many times. Sequence at one end of the junction differs from germline and may be a read error. The V call is TRBV29-1, the J call TRBJ2-1; TRBD2 is a possible D gene (6 bases). Germline CDR1 SQVTM, CDR2 ANQGSEA. This CDR3 has 14 residues. DNA for the CDR3: TGCAGCGTCCTTCCTAGCGCCTCCTACAATGGGCAGTTCTTC. It encodes CSVLPSASYNGQFF.

The table lists this clonotype with many counts. V and J are TRBV12-3 or TRBV12-4 and TRBJ2-1; D is possibly TRBD2 (6 bases). V was pared by 6 bases and J by 6 bases, with 15 bases between. The CDR3 length is 14 residues. The CDR3: CASRASGESNEQFF. The CDR3, as DNA: TGTGCCAGCAGGGCATCGGGAGAAAGCAATGAGCAGTTCTTC.

This clonotype was observed at least ten times. The chain links TRBV7-3 to TRBJ2-1; D call uncertain. The CDR3 covers 15 residues. CDR1 SGHTA and CDR2 FQGTGA come from the germline V gene. Trimming cost V 5 bases and J 0 bases, with 11 bases left between them. CDR3 loop: CASSGRSSSYNEQFF. CDR3 sequence (DNA): TGTGCCAGCAGCGGACGGTCCAGCTCCTACAATGAGCAGTTCTTC.

This clonotype was detected ten times or more. CDR3 protein: CASSRTTGDINSPLHF. The CDR3 DNA reads as TGTGCCAGCAGTCGAACGACAGGGGACATTAATTCACCCCTCCACTTT. The chain joins TRBV12-3 or TRBV12-4 to TRBJ1-6; 8 positions agree with TRBD1. The trim removed 5 bases at V and 6 bases at J, leaving 9 bases unmatched. The CDR3 has 16 residues.

Note on this clonotype: This may stem from a read error, because a much larger clone lies one nucleotide away. No conserved phenylalanine or tryptophan ends this CDR3, so it is likely a read error. V usage is TRBV6-1 and J usage is TRBJ1-5; tentative D call: TRBD1 (5 bases). CDR1 and CDR2 from the germline V gene are MNHNS and SASEGT. V dropped 5 bases and J dropped 7 bases, with 21 bases sitting between them. The CDR3 is 16 residues long. The CDR3 is CASSSPGRGEGQPQHL. In DNA, the CDR3 is TGTGCCAGCAGTAGCCCCGGGAGGGGCGAAGGGCAGCCCCAGCATCTT.

In the case of this clonotype: Just one base apart from a much larger clone, this may be a read error. The V call is TRBV3-1, the J call TRBJ2-2; 12 bases align to TRBD2. CDR3 length: 17 amino acids. The germline V gene encodes CDR1 LGHDT and CDR2 YNNKEL (reference sequence). CDR3 DNA sequence: TGTGGCAGCAGCCAAGGACTAGCGGGGCAGAACACCGGGGAGCTGTTTTTT. Its translation: CGSSQGLAGQNTGELFF.

A note on this clonotype: One base away lies a much larger clone, so this may be a sequencing read error. V usage is TRBV14 and J usage is TRBJ1-4, with D uncertain. Germline CDR1 and CDR2: SGHDN and FVKESK. CDR3 length: 13 residues. The CDR3 nucleotides read TGTGCCAGCAGCCCCTCAACTAATGAAGAACTGTTTTTT. It is translated as CASSPSTNEELFF.

V usage is TRBV2 and J usage is TRBJ2-5; D gene unclear. Germline CDR1 and CDR2: SNHLY and FYNNEI. The CDR3 has 13 amino acids. V was clipped by 4 bases and J by 1 base, with 7 bases between them. The DNA of the CDR3 is TGTGCCAGCAGTGTGCACTTCCAAGAGACCCAGTACTTC. Amino acids: CASSVHFQETQYF.

For this clonotype: This sequence may be a read error, since a much larger clone differs from it by one base. The V gene is TRBV7-9, the J gene TRBJ2-1; D remains ambiguous. CDR1 and CDR2 (germline): SEHNR, FQNEAQ (reference sequence). The CDR3 has 14 residues. V lost 1 base, J lost 7 bases, and 11 bases lay in between. The CDR3 is CASSLVSARNEQFF. DNA of the CDR3: TGTGCCAGCAGCTTAGTCTCAGCTCGGAATGAGCAGTTCTTC.

This clonotype was observed many times. The chain couples TRBV2 to TRBJ2-1, with D maybe TRBD2 (5 bases). Per germline, CDR1 SNHLY and CDR2 FYNNEI. V was pared by 2 bases and J by 0 bases, with 14 bases between. This CDR3 contains 17 residues. CDR3 loop: CASSESPDLSSYNEQFF. Here the CDR3 DNA reads TGTGCCAGCAGTGAATCCCCGGACTTAAGCTCCTACAATGAGCAGTTCTTC.